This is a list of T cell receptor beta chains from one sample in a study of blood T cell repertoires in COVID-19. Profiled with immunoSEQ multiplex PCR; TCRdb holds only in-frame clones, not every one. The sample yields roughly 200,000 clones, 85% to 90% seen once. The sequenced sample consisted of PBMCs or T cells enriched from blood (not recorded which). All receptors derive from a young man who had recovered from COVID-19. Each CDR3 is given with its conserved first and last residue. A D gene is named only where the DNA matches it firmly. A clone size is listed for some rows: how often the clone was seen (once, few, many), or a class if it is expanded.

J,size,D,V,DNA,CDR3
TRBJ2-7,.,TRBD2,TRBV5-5,TGTGCCAGCAGCTTAGATCTAGCGGGAGGGTACGAGCAGTACTTC,CASSLDLAGGYEQYF
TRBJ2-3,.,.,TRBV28,TGTGCCAGCAGTTTACCCTTCACAGATACGCAGTATTTT,CASSLPFTDTQYF
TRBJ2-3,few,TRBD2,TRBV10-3,TGTGCCATCAAGGGACTAGGCACAGATACGCAGTATTTT,CAIKGLGTDTQYF
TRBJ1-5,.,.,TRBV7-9,TGTGCCAGCAGCTCACCGGGGAATGGTCAGCCCCAGCATTTT,CASSSPGNGQPQHF
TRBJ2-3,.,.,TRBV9,TGTGCCAGCAGCCCCTCCGGTAGAGATACGCAGTATTTT,CASSPSGRDTQYF
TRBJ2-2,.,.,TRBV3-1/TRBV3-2,TGTGCCAGCAGCCAAGGGACTACCAACACCGGGGAGCTGTTTTTT,CASSQGTTNTGELFF
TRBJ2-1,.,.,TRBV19,TGTGCCAGTAGTACACAGCTACATTGGCTCAATGAGCAGTTCTTC,CASSTQLHWLNEQFF
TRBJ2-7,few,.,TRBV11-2,TGTGCCAGCAGCTTAGCAGGGGACTCCTACGAGCAGTACTTC,CASSLAGDSYEQYF
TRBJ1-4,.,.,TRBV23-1,TGCGCCAGGGAAGCGAGGGTTGCTAATGAAAAACTGTTTTTT,CAREARVANEKLFF
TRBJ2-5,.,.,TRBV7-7,TGTGCCAGCAGCTTGGGGGGACAGAAACAAGAGACCCAGTACTTC,CASSLGGQKQETQYF
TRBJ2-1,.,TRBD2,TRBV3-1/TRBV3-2,TGTGCCAGCAGCCAAGGCTTAGAACTGGGACTAACAAGCGGGGGTGAGCAGTTCTTC,CASSQGLELGLTSGGEQFF
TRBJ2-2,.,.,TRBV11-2,TGTGCCAGCAGCCCTTACCCCTCGGGCACCGGGGAGCTGTTTTTT,CASSPYPSGTGELFF
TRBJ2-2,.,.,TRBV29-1,TGCAGCGTTGAGTCGGTCGGGGAGCTGTTTTTT,CSVESVGELFF
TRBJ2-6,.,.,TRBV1,TGCACCAGCAGCCAAGAGGGACTAGCGGGAGCCGGGGCCAACGTCCTGACTTTC,CTSSQEGLAGAGANVLTF
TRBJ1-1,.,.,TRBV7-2,TGTGCCAGCAGCTTAGGGCAGGGTAATTTTGTATTCTTT,CASSLGQGNFVFF
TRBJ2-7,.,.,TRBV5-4,TGTGCCAGCAGCTTGGGGCTAGCGAGCTACGAGCAGTACTTC,CASSLGLASYEQYF
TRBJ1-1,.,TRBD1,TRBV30,TGTGCCTGGAGAAACAGGGGGACTTACACTGAAGCTTTCTTT,CAWRNRGTYTEAFF
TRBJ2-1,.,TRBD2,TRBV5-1,TGCGCCAGCAGCCGAGGAATAGCGGGAGGAGTTTACAATGAGCAGTTCTTC,CASSRGIAGGVYNEQFF
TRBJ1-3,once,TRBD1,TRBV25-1,TGTGCCAGCAGCCAGCCGGGACAGGGCCTTGGAAACACCATATATTTT,CASSQPGQGLGNTIYF
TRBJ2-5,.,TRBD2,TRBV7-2,TGTGCCAGCAGTTCTAGCGGCCAAGAGACCCAGTACTTC,CASSSSGQETQYF
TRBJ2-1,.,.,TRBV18,TGTGCCAGCTCAACAGGACCGTCCAATGAGCAGTTCTTC,CASSTGPSNEQFF
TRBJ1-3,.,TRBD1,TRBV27,TGTGCCAGCAGTCCCCGGGACAGGCGGAACACCATATATTTT,CASSPRDRRNTIYF
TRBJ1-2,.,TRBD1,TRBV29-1,TGCAGCGCCATAGACAGGGGGAAAAACTATGGCTACACCTTC,CSAIDRGKNYGYTF
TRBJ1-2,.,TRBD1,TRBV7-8,TGTGCCAGCAGCTTAGGCGGGACAGCCCAGGGGGGCTACACCTTC,CASSLGGTAQGGYTF
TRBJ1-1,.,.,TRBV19,TGTGCCAGTAGCCCCTTGGACAGAATGAACACTGAAGCTTTCTTT,CASSPLDRMNTEAFF
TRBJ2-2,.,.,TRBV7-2,TGTGCCAGCAGCTTAGGACTAGCGAACACCGGGGAGCTGTTTTTT,CASSLGLANTGELFF
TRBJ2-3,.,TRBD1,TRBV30,TGTGCCTGGTCCCTCGGACAGGGGGGTGGGGATACGCAGTATTTT,CAWSLGQGGGDTQYF
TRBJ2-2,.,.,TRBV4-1,TGCGCCAGCAGCCAAGGTACTAGTAACACCGGGGAGCTGTTTTTT,CASSQGTSNTGELFF
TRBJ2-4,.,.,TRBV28,TGTGCCAGCAGCCGGGGACTAGCCAAAAACATTCAGTACTTC,CASSRGLAKNIQYF
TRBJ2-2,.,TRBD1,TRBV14,TGTGCCAGCAGCACACAGGGGGCGGCGTACACCGGGGAGCTGTTTTTT,CASSTQGAAYTGELFF
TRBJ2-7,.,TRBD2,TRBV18,TGTGCCAGCTCAACGGGACTAGTCTCCTACGAGCAGTACTTC,CASSTGLVSYEQYF
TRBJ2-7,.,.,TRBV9,TGTGCCAGCAGCACAACCTCGGTGGGGTGGGGACTCTACTTC,CASSTTSVGWGLYF
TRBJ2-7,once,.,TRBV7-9,TGTGCCAGCAGCCCCCCCACAGGTGACGGTAACGAGCAGTACTTC,CASSPPTGDGNEQYF
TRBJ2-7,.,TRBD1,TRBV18,TGTGCCAGCTCACCACCCCTACTACTTGATACGGACAGGGGGCTCTCGAGCTCCTACGAGCAGTACTTC,CASSPPLLLDTDRGLSSSYEQYF
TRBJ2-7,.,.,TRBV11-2,TGTGCCAGCAGCTCCCTAGGGAGGCAGGGTGAAAAGTACTTC,CASSSLGRQGEKYF
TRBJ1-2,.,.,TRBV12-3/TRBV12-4,TGTGCCAGCAGTTTACAGGGATACGGCTACACCTTC,CASSLQGYGYTF
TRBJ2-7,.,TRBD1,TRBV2,TGTGCCAGCAGCCCACCGGGACAGGGGGCTGAGGGGGAGCAGTACTTC,CASSPPGQGAEGEQYF
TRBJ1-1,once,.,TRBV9,TGTGCCAGCAGCGTAGTCTCCGGGAACACTGAAGCTTTCTTT,CASSVVSGNTEAFF
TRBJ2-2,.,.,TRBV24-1,TGTGCCACCAGTGATTTGACAGAGCCCAGCGGGGAGCTGTTTTTT,CATSDLTEPSGELFF